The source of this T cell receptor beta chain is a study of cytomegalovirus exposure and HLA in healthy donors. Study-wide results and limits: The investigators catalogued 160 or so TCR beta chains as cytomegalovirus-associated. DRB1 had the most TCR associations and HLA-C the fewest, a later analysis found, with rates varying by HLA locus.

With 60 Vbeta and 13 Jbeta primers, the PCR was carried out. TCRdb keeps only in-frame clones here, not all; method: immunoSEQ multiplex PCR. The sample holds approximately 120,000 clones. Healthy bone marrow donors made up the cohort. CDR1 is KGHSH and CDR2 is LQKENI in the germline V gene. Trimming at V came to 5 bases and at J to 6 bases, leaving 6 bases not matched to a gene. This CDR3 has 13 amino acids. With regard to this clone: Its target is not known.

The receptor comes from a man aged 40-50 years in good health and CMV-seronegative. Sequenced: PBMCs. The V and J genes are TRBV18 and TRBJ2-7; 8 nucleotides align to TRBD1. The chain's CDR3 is CASSGIQGGEQYF. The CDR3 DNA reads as TGTGCCAGCTCAGGTATACAGGGGGGCGAGCAGTACTTC.